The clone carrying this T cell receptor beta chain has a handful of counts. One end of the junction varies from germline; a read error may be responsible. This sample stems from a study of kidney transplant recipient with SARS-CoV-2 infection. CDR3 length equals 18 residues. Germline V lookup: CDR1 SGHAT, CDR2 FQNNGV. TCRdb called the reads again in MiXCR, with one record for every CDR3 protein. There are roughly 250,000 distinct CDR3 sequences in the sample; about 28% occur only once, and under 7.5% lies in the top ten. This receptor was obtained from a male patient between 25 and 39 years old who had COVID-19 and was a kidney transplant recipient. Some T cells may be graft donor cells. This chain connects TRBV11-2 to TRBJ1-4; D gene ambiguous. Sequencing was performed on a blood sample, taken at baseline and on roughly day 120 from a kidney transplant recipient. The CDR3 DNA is TGTGCCAGCAGCTCTACCCCGGGGTTGGGTCCAACTAATGAAATACTGTTTTTT. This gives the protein CASSSTPGLGPTNEILFF.